This T cell receptor (beta chain) was obtained from a study of CD8+ T cells in alopecia areata listed by TCRdb under 2018. In terms of the full investigation: Treated patients were enrolled in an open-label pilot trial of oral tofacitinib at 5 to 10 mg twice daily for moderate-to-severe alopecia areata. Tofacitinib was given for 6 to 18 months, followed by 6 months of follow-up off drug to assess delayed response and recurrence. The SALT score, which quantifies the percentage of affected scalp surface area, was used to measure disease severity in treated patients. The study used high-throughput TCRbeta sequencing to examine T cell clonal expansion in alopecia areata, in both the C3H/HeJ mouse model and human patients. On the human side, TCRbeta sequencing was run on scalp tissue and on sorted CD4+ and CD8+ peripheral blood T cells from healthy controls and from alopecia areata patients with either patchy or totalis/universalis disease. Tofacitinib-treated patients had biopsies at baseline and at 4 and 24 weeks of treatment, with a later scalp biopsy in several patients. Scalp clonality was compared across normal scalp (n=4), patchy alopecia areata scalp (n=8), and alopecia totalis/universalis scalp (n=8). RNA was extracted with the PAXgene miRNA kit for fixed scalp, the miRNeasy kit for PBMCs, and the RNeasy kit for mouse skin. TCRbeta CDR3 regions were amplified by immunoSEQ multiplex PCR with 35 Vbeta forward and 13 Jbeta reverse primers. The paper's findings and limits, for the study overall: Because the treated cohort was small and had just a single nonresponder, larger studies are needed to establish links between baseline CD8+ expansion and response. Scalp clonality and the number of expanded CD8+ clones among the top 100 scalp clones were significantly decreased by tofacitinib. Compared with normal scalp, lesional scalp had higher clonality and more expanded CD8+ clones, particularly in alopecia totalis/universalis, a pattern that suggests antigenic drive. Shared TCR sequences between patients were less evident than in mice, which may be partly attributable to HLA diversity in the patient population. During tofacitinib treatment, many expanded lesional clones remained in scalp and blood, and this persistence may partly explain relapse after treatment is stopped. Resident alphabeta T cells in normal human skin are also sequenced, complicating scalp TCR repertoire analysis, unlike mouse skin dominated by gammadelta T cells.

The treatment or condition label for this specimen denotes: oral pan-JAK inhibitor, 5-10 mg twice daily. Lesional scalp punch biopsies and peripheral blood were obtained from alopecia areata patients. PBMCs were separated by density centrifugation and stained for CD3, CD4 and CD8, after which CD4+ and CD8+ T cells were sorted on a FACSAria. The method behind the library was the immunoSEQ multiplex PCR assay. To provide template for TCR sequencing, every sample had RNA extracted and reverse transcribed into cDNA. SuperScript III was used for first-strand cDNA synthesis, primed with a 2:1 mix of oligo-dT and random hexamers. A synthetic immune receptor repertoire was used to assess amplification bias, and residual bias was removed computationally. The original pipeline was this. Raw reads were preprocessed to remove errors, and CDR3 was defined according to IMGT conventions as the region from the conserved cysteine to phenylalanine. Clonality was calculated as 1 minus Shannon entropy normalized by log2 of the number of productive unique TCRs. Whether scalp clones were CD4 or CD8 was inferred by matching scalp TCRbeta sequences against CD4 and CD8 repertoires sorted from blood. TCRdb mirrors the immuneACCESS table, restricted to in-frame sequences. Some clones are absent from its copies; in checked studies, under half trace to an unresolved V gene, and the reason for the others is unknown. The DNA gave D and trimming, while V, J and clone size come from that table. For this sample there are 150,000 or so clones; around 58% appear just once. The ten largest clones represent under 20% of the sample.

V sheds 4 bases and J sheds 0 bases, leaving 11 bases between their ends. Looking up the germline V gene yields CDR1 SQVTM and CDR2 ANQGSEA. The CDR3 covers 14 residues, taking in both the cysteine and the phenylalanine. Kept here is only the CDR3 DNA, which spans 42 bases and is read in frame from base 1. A note on this clone: The clone's antigen remains unknown. No base quality information exists; no much larger clone differs at one position.

This sequence was found in a human donor with alopecia areata. The sample was CD4+ T cells sorted from blood, taken at roughly week 58, from a patient treated with tofacitinib. Recombination joined TRBV29-1 with TRBJ2-3; the D segment cannot be called with confidence. The CDR3 protein is CSVAAKTSTDTQYF. The nucleotide sequence is TGCAGCGTTGCCGCAAAAACTAGCACAGATACGCAGTATTTT.